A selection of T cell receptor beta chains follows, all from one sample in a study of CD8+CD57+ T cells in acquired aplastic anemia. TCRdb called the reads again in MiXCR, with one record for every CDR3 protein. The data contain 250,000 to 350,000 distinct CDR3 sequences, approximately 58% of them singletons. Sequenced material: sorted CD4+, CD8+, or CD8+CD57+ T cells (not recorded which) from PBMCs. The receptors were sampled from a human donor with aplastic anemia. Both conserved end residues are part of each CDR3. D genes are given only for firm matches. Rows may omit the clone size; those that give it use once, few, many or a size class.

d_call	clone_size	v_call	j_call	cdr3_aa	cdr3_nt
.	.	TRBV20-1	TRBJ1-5	CSARPGVVGNQPQHF	TGCAGTGCTAGGCCAGGGGTAGTAGGCAATCAGCCCCAGCATTTT
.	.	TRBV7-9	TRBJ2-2	CASSSTLTGELFF	TGTGCCAGCAGCTCAACACTGACCGGGGAGCTGTTTTTT
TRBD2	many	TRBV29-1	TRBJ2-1	CSVPSGGTNEQFF	TGCAGCGTGCCGAGCGGGGGGACCAATGAGCAGTTCTTC
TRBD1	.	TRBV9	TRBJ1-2	CASSVVGTGSYGYTF	TGTGCCAGCAGCGTAGTTGGGACAGGTTCCTATGGCTACACCTTC
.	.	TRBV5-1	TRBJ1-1	CASRGGNEAFF	TGCGCCAGCAGGGGGGGTAATGAAGCTTTCTTT
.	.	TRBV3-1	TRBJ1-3	CASSLGSPGPPRNTIYF	TGTGCCAGCAGCCTTGGAAGCCCGGGCCCTCCAAGGAACACCATATATTTT
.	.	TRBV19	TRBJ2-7	CASSFTTSSFYEQYF	TGTGCCAGTAGTTTCACCACTAGTTCTTTCTACGAGCAGTACTTC
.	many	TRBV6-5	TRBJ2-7	CASSYSLVNPYEQYF	TGTGCCAGCAGTTACTCGTTGGTGAATCCCTACGAGCAGTACTTC
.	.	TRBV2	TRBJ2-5	CASSEVVSTDTQYF	TGTGCCAGCAGTGAAGTGGTCAGCACAGATACGCAGTACTTC
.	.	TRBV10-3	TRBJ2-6	CAISEGGANVLTF	TGTGCCATCAGTGAGGGAGGGGCCAACGTCCTGACTTTC
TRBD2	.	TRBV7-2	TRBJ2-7	CASRLILAGVYEQYF	TGTGCCAGCAGACTCATACTAGCGGGGGTCTACGAGCAGTACTTC
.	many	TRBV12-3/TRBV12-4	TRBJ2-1	CASSLGGGRWNEQFF	TGTGCCAGCAGTTTAGGCGGAGGGAGGTGGAATGAGCAGTTCTTC
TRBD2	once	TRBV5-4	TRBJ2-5	CASSSGGEAETQYF	TGTGCCAGCAGCTCGGGGGGAGAGGCAGAGACCCAGTACTTC
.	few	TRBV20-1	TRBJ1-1	CSARLGGMNTEAFF	TGCAGTGCCAGGTTGGGGGGGATGAACACTGAAGCTTTCTTT
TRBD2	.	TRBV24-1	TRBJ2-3	CATSSPGLAGSTDTQYF	TGTGCCACCAGTTCCCCGGGACTAGCGGGATCCACAGATACGCAGTATTTT
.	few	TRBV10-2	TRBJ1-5	CASSESGIANQPQHF	TGCGCCAGCAGTGAGTCGGGAATAGCCAATCAGCCCCAGCATTTT
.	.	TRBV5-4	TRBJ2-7	CASSMGTYEQYF	TGTGCCAGTAGTATGGGAACCTACGAGCAGTACTTC
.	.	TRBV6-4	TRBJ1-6	CASSEGPWGSPLHF	TGTGCCAGCAGTGAGGGACCCTGGGGTTCACCCCTCCACTTT
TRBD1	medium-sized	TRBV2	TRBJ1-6	CASSVGSGGLNSPLHF	TGTGCCAGCAGTGTGGGGTCAGGGGGCCTTAATTCACCCCTCCACTTT
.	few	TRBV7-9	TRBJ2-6	CASSSSSGANVLTF	TGTGCCAGCAGCTCAAGCTCTGGGGCCAACGTCCTGACTTTC
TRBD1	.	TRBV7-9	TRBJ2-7	CASMTGSSYEQYF	TGTGCCAGCATGACAGGGTCCTCCTACGAGCAGTACTTC
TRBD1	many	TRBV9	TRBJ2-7	CASSFGQGGTYEQYF	TGTGCCAGCAGCTTCGGACAGGGGGGTACGTACGAGCAGTACTTC
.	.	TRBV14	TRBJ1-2	CASSPDPGTNLVGYTF	TGTGCCAGCAGCCCAGACCCTGGGACAAATCTGGTCGGCTACACCTTC
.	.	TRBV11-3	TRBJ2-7	CASSLSQGGYEQYF	TGTGCCAGCAGCTTATCACAGGGAGGCTACGAGCAGTACTTC
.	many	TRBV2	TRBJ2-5	CASNPRIEETQYF	TGTGCCAGCAACCCGCGGATCGAAGAGACCCAGTACTTC
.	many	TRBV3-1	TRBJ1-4	CASSQVEGSRLFF	TGTGCCAGCAGCCAAGTGGAGGGTTCTAGGCTGTTTTTT
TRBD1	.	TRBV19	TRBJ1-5	CASNSAPSVAGGNQSQHF	TGTGCCAGTAATAGTGCGCCCTCAGTCGCAGGGGGCAATCAGTCCCAGCATTTT
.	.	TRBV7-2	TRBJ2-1	CASSLGFVRTSYNEQFF	TGTGCCAGCAGCTTGGGGTTTGTGCGCACCTCCTACAATGAGCAGTTCTTC
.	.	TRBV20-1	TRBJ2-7	CSASGRTPSYEQYF	TGCAGTGCTAGCGGTCGGACACCATCCTACGAGCAGTACTTC
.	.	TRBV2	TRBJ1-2	CASSGSLQVSGYTF	TGTGCCAGCAGTGGAAGCTTACAGGTATCTGGCTACACCTTC
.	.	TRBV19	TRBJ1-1	CASSISGYTEAFF	TGTGCCAGTAGTATTTCGGGGTACACTGAAGCTTTCTTT
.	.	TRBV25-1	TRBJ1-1	CASSEGASMNTEAFF	TGTGCCAGCAGCGAAGGGGCTTCAATGAACACTGAAGCTTTCTTT
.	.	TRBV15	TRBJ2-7	CATSSLAGQGYEQYF	TGTGCCACCAGCAGCCTAGCGGGACAGGGATACGAGCAGTACTTC
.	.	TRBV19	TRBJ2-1	CASTPKGDRNEQFF	TGTGCCAGTACCCCAAAGGGAGACCGCAATGAGCAGTTCTTC
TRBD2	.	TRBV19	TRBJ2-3	CASSPPTSRDTQYF	TGTGCCAGTAGTCCTCCGACTAGCAGAGATACGCAGTATTTT